This T cell receptor beta chain stems from a study of T cells in women clearing cervical HPV infection. Clones were sequenced by immunoSEQ multiplex PCR, and TCRdb holds only the in-frame ones, with some missing. This sample contains about 23,000 clones. The germline CDR1 and CDR2 sequences are MRHNA and SNTAGT. The CDR3 has 13 amino acids. Trimming took 0 bases from V and 4 from J, leaving 7 bases between them. In regard to this clone: The read falls 3 residues short of the CDR3 end, and the missing part is taken from the germline J gene.

Input material: blood buffy coat. This rearrangement joins TRBV6-4 to TRBJ2-7; no definite D call. The sequence came from a woman between 18 and 69 years old with a cervical HPV16 infection that either progressed to CIN3+ or cleared (not recorded which). This CDR3 is CASSDSHRYEQYF. The covered CDR3 bases are TGTGCCAGCAGTGACTCGCACAGATACGAG.